This T cell receptor beta chain was captured by sequencing in a study of T-cell reconstitution after alpha-beta-depleted transplantation in children listed by TCRdb under 2016. Background on the whole study: The study quantitatively tracked T-cell immune reconstitution after TCRalphabeta/CD19-depleted allogeneic hematopoietic cell transplantation in children using TCR repertoire profiling. General study outcomes and caveats: The apparently early alphabetaT-cell count recovery about two months after transplant was reportedly dependent on only several hundred rapidly expanded clones derived from non-depleted graft cells. Hyperexpanded clone frequencies declined over subsequent months; after one year, T-cell counts and TCRbeta diversity were mostly attributed to newly produced T cells. In some patients, the high TCRbeta diversity seen at day 60 was put down to recipient T cells and intrathymic progenitors that had survived conditioning.

The treatment or condition label, as the study defines it: allogeneic hematopoietic cell transplantation with graft depleted of TCRalphabeta T cells and CD19 B cells. Transplant recipients were children who received TCRalphabeta/CD19-depleted allogeneic hematopoietic cell grafts. This clonotype came up many times. There is no known antigen for this receptor. No much larger clone is present one base from it, and per-base qualities are unavailable. The library was produced with PCR. TCRdb records Illumina HiSeq 2500 as the sequencer. TCR libraries were prepared with molecular barcoding, using unique molecular identifiers to normalize TCRbeta repertoire quantification. The public reads were reanalyzed by TCRdb: fastp trimming at Q25, MiXCR alignment, in-frame beta chains only. Under each unique CDR3 protein, matching rows form one entry showing the most common genes and DNA. This sample lists about 460,000 distinct CDR3 sequences; around 10% were detected once. The leading ten clones occupy around 15% of the sample.

From the cysteine through the phenylalanine, the CDR3 covers 15 amino acids. Just CDR3 DNA is preserved here, 45 bases in frame from base 1. Sequences KGHSH (CDR1) and LQKENI (CDR2) are obtained from the germline V gene. V lost 4 bases and J lost 5 bases; the stretch between them is 14 bases long. The sequence links TRBV18 to TRBJ2-2; TRBD1 is a possible D gene, resting on 7 matching bases. The TCR originated in a female patient aged 2-9 years who had a stem cell transplant for aplastic anemia, so the T cells may come from the graft donor. The sequenced sample was PBMCs, mostly from graft donor cells, obtained 180 days after TCRalphabeta/CD19-depleted stem cell transplant. The nucleotide sequence reads as follows: TGTGCCAGCTCACTGACAGGGAGGAGAACCGGGGAGCTGTTTTTT. Its coded protein is CASSLTGRRTGELFF. Supplemented by the reference TRBV18 and TRBJ2-2 proteins around the CDR3, the complete variable domain is NAGVMQNPRHLVRRRGQEARLRCSPMKGHSHVYWYRQLPEEGLKFMVYLQKENIIDESGMPKERFSAEFPKEGPSILRIQQVVRGDSAAYFCASSLTGRRTGELFFGEGSRLTVL.